The entry below gives a single T cell receptor (beta chain) sequence along with its context. The CDR3 extends over 15 amino acids. Germline V gene sequence: CDR1 SGHAT, CDR2 FQNNGV. The germline V and J ends were trimmed by 0 bases and 7 bases, with 15 bases remaining between them. The data are from a study of identifying expanded T cells in peripheral blood. Generated by immunoSEQ multiplex PCR, the TCRdb table keeps only in-frame clones and is missing some. The table records about 52,000 clones, roughly 82% of them present only once. The sequence derives from a person between 18 and 75 years old in good health. V gene TRBV11-2 combines with J gene TRBJ2-5, with no clear D. Material: blood. The CDR3 DNA reads TGTGCCAGCAGCTTAGATCGGACGGTGATAGGGACCCAGTACTTC. It yields the protein CASSLDRTVIGTQYF.